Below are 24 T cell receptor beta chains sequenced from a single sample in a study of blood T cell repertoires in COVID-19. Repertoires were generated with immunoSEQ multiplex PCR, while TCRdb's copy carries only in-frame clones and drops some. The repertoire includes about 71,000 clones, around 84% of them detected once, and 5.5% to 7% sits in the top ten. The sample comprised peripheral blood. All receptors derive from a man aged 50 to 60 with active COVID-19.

The CDR3 DNA sequence: TGCGCCAGCAGCCTGGTCTCAGGGGGCAGCTATGGCTACACCTTC. It encodes CASSLVSGGSYGYTF. This chain connects TRBV4-1 to TRBJ1-2; 8 nucleotides match TRBD1. V shed 4 bases and J 4 bases; nucleotides not matched to a gene: 8. In germline, CDR1 is MGHRA, CDR2 YSYEKL. CDR3 size: 15 residues.

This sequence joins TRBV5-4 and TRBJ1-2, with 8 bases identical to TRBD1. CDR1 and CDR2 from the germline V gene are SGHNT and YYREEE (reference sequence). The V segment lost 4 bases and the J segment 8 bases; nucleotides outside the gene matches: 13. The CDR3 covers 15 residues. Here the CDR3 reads CASSPGQGVFYGYTF. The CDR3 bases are TGTGCCAGCAGCCCAGGACAGGGAGTTTTCTACGGCTACACCTTC.

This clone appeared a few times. CDR3 loop: CATSEPGTGWNQPQHF. For the CDR3, the DNA is TGTGCCACCAGTGAACCTGGGACAGGGTGGAATCAGCCCCAGCATTTT. The V call is TRBV24-1, the J call TRBJ1-5, with 9 bases aligning to TRBD1. This CDR3 contains 16 residues. V lost 4 bases to trimming and J lost 4 bases; unmatched junction nucleotides: 7. CDR1 and CDR2 (germline): KGHDR, SFDVKD.

The CDR3: CASSHGLAGSYNEQFF. In nucleotides, the CDR3 is TGTGCCAGCAGCCACGGACTAGCAGGGTCCTACAATGAGCAGTTCTTC. This rearrangement joins TRBV5-5 to TRBJ2-1; TRBD2 matches 8 bases. Germline CDR1 is SGHKS and CDR2 is YYEKEE (reference sequence). There are 16 residues in the CDR3. The trim removed 4 bases at V and 1 base at J, leaving 7 bases unmatched.

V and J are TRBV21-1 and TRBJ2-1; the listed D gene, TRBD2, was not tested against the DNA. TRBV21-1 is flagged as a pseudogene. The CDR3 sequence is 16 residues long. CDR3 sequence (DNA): TGTGCCAGCAAGAAGACTAGCGGGACCTCCTACAATGAGCAGTTCTTC. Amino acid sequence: CASKKTSGTSYNEQFF.

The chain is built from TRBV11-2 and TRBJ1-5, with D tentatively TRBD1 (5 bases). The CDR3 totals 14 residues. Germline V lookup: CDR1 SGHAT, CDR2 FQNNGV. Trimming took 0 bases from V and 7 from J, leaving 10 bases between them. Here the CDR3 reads CASSLDRVRQPQHF. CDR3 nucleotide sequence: TGTGCCAGCAGCTTAGACAGGGTCCGGCAGCCCCAGCATTTT.

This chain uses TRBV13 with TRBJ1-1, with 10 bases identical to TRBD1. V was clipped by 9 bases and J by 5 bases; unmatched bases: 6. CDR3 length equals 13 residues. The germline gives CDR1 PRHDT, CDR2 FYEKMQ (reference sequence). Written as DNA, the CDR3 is TGTGCCAGTCAGGACAGGGGGGGAACTGAAGCTTTCTTT. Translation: CASQDRGGTEAFF.

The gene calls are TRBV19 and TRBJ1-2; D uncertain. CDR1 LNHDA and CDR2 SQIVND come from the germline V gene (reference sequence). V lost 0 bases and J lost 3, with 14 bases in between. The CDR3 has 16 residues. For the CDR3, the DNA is TGTGCCAGTAGTATAGACTTTTCCGGGATTTACTATGGCTACACCTTC. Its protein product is CASSIDFSGIYYGYTF.

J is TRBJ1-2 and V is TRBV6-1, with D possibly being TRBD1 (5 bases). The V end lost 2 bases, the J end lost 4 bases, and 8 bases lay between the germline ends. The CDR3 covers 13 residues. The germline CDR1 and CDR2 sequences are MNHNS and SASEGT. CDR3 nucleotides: TGTGCCAGCAGTGAACAAGGGGTCTATGGCTACACCTTC. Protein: CASSEQGVYGYTF.

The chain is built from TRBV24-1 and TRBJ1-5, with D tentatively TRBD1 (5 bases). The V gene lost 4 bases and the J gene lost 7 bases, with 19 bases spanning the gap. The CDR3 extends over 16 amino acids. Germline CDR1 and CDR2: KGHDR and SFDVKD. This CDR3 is CATSDLVGRAGQPQHF. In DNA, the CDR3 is TGTGCCACCAGTGACCTCGTTGGCAGGGCGGGACAGCCCCAGCATTTT.

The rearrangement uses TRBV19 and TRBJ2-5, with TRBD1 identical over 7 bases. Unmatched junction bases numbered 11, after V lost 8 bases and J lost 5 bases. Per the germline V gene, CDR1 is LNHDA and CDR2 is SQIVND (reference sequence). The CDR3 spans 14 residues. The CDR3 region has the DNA TGTGCCAGTCGATCAGGGGGTGCCGGGGAGACCCAGTACTTC. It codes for CASRSGGAGETQYF.

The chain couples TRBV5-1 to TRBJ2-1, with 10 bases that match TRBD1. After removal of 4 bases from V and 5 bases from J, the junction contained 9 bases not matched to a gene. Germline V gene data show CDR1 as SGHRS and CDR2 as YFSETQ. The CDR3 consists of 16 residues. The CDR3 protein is CASSRWPGQGNNEQFF. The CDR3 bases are TGCGCCAGCAGCCGGTGGCCGGGACAGGGGAACAATGAGCAGTTCTTC.

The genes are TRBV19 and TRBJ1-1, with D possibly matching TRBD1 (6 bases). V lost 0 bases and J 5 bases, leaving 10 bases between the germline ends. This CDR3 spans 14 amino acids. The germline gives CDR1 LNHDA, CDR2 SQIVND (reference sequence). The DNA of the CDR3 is TGTGCCAGTAGTATAGATCCCGACAGGACTGAAGCTTTCTTT. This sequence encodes CASSIDPDRTEAFF.

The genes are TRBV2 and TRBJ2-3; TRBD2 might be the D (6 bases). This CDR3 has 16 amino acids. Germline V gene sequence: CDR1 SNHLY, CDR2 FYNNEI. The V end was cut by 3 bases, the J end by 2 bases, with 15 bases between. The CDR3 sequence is CASSEEGQLNTDTQYF. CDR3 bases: TGTGCCAGCAGTGAGGAGGGCCAACTAAACACAGATACGCAGTATTTT.

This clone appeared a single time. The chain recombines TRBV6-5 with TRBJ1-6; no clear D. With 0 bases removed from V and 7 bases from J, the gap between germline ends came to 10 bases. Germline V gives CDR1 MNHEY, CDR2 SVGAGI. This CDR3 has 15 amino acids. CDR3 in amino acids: CASSYSSRRNSPLHF. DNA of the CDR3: TGTGCCAGCAGTTACTCGAGCAGGAGGAATTCACCCCTCCACTTT.

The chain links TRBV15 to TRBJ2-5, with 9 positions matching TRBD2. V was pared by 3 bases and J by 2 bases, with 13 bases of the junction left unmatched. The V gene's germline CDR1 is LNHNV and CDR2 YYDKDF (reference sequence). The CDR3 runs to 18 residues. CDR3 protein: CATSRDDLAGAKQETQYF. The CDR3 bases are TGTGCCACCAGCAGGGATGATTTAGCGGGGGCGAAGCAAGAGACCCAGTACTTC.

The CDR3 DNA sequence: TGTGCCAGTAGTATTGGCCGGATGGGGGCCATCACCGGGGAGCTGTTTTTT. Translating it yields CASSIGRMGAITGELFF. J is TRBJ2-2 and V is TRBV19, with D tentatively TRBD1 (6 bases). From germline, CDR1 is LNHDA and CDR2 SQIVND (reference sequence). The CDR3 has 17 residues. The germline V and J ends were trimmed by 3 bases and 4 bases, with 18 bases remaining between them.

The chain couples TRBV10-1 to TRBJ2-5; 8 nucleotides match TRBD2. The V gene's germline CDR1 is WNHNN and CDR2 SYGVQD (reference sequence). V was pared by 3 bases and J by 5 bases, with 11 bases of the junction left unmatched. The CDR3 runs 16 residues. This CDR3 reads CASSDGLAGPVETQYF. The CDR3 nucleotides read TGCGCCAGCAGTGACGGGCTAGCGGGCCCTGTGGAGACCCAGTACTTC.

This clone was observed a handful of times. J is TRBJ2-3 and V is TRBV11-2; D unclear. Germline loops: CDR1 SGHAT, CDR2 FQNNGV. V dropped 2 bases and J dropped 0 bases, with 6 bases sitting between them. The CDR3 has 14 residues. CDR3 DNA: TGTGCCAGCAGCTTATCCCATAGCACAGATACGCAGTATTTT. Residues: CASSLSHSTDTQYF.

CDR3 in DNA: TGTGCCAGTACGAGCGACAGAGAAAATTCACCCCTCCACTTT. Encoded protein: CASTSDRENSPLHF. The chain couples TRBV19 to TRBJ1-6, with D maybe TRBD1 (5 bases). V lost 7 bases to trimming and J lost 7 bases, with 14 bases between them. The CDR3 sequence is 14 residues long. Germline V gives CDR1 LNHDA, CDR2 SQIVND (reference sequence).

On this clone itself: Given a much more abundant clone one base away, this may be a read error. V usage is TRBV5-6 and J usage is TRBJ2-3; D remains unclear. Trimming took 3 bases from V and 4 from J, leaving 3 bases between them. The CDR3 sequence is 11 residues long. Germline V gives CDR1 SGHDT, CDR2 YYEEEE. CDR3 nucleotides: TGTGCCAGCAGCTCCGCAGATACGCAGTATTTT. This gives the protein CASSSADTQYF.

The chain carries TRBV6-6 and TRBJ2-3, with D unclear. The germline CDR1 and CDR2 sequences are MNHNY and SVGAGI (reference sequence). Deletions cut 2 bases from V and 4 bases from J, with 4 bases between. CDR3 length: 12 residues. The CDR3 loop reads CASSYGPDTQYF. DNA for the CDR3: TGTGCCAGCAGTTACGGGCCAGATACGCAGTATTTT.

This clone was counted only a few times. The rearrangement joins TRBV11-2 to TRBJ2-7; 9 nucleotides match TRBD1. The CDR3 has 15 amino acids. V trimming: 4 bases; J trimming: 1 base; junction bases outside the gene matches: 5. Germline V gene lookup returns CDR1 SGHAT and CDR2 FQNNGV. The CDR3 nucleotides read TGTGCCAGCAGCTCCGGACAGGGGATTTCCTACGAGCAGTACGTC. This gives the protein CASSSGQGISYEQYV.

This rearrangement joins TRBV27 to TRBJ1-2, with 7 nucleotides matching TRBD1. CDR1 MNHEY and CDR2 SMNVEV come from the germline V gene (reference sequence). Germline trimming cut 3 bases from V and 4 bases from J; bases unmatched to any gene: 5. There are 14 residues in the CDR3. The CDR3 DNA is TGTGCCAGCAGTTTTACAGGGGAATTCTATGGCTACACCTTC. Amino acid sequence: CASSFTGEFYGYTF.